This TCR beta chain was obtained from a study of CD8+CD57+ T cells in acquired aplastic anemia. Study as a whole: The sorted CD4+ and CD8+ cells yielded an average around 3 ug of DNA.

Genomic DNA was employed as the template in profiling TCR beta VDJ and CDR3. TCRdb independently ran MiXCR on the reads; one entry per CDR3 protein. The profile shows around 200,000 distinct CDR3 sequences, over 40% of them singletons. All sequencing subjects had displayed CD8+CD57+ cell expansion on flow cytometry. Each patient carried a diagnosis of severe acquired aplastic anemia. This clonotype has a handful of counts. The CDR3 is 16 amino acids. V was cut by 6 bases and J by 4 bases, with 21 bases left in between. CDR1 is SGHAT and CDR2 is FQNNGV in the germline V gene. Input material: sorted CD4+, CD8+, or CD8+CD57+ T cells (not recorded which) from PBMCs. The rearrangement uses TRBV11-2 and TRBJ2-5; possibly TRBD1 for D (6 bases). This receptor was taken from a human donor with aplastic anemia. For the CDR3, the DNA is TGTGCCAGCAGGGGCCTCAGGGGTAGGGTAGGAGAGACCCAGTACTTC. Protein: CASRGLRGRVGETQYF.